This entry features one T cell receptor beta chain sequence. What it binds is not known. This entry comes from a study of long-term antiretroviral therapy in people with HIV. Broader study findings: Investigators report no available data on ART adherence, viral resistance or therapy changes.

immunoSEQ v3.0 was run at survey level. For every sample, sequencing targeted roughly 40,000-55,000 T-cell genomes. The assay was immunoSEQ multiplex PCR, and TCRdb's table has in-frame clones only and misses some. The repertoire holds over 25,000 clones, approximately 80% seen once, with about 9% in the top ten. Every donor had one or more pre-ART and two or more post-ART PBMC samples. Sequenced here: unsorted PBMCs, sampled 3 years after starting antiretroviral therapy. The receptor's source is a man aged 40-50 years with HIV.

The CDR3 loop is CRGGSNEKLFF. Written as DNA, the CDR3 is TGCAGGGGGGGATCTAATGAAAAACTGTTTTTT. The chain links TRBV20-1 to TRBJ1-4, with D possibly being TRBD1 (5 bases). The CDR3 loop spans 11 amino acids. Germline V lookup: CDR1 DFQATT, CDR2 SNEGSKA (reference sequence).